This entry lists 18 T cell receptor beta chains sequenced from one sample in a study of shared clonotypes between healthy human individuals. CD45RO-negative cells were positively selected for CCR7, leaving out terminally differentiated effector memory CD45RA+ cells. Data came from immunoSEQ multiplex PCR; TCRdb stores just in-frame clones and leaves some out. This table has roughly 890,000 clones, around 92% appearing once. Sequencing input: naive CD8+ T cells sorted from blood. The receptor set was obtained from a man aged 25 to 40 in good health.

This sequence joins TRBV5-4 and TRBJ2-4, with 8 positions matching TRBD1. Looked up from germline, CDR1 is SGHNT and CDR2 is YYREEE (reference sequence). The V segment lost 4 bases and the J segment 7 bases; nucleotides outside the gene matches: 7. The CDR3 length is 14 residues. CDR3 DNA: TGTGCCAGCAGCCTCGGACAGGGAGTGAACATTCAGTACTTC. Its protein is CASSLGQGVNIQYF.

As for this clone: Other DNA sequences in this specimen translate into the identical CDR3. The CDR3 DNA reads TGCAGCGTCTCGGACAGGGTTGAGCAGTACTTC. This sequence encodes CSVSDRVEQYF. The chain has TRBV29-1 and TRBJ2-7; TRBD1 aligns across 8 bases. The germline V gene has CDR1 SQVTM and CDR2 ANQGSEA. V lost 6 bases to trimming and J lost 7 bases; unmatched junction nucleotides: 5. This CDR3 region has 11 residues.

V gene TRBV11-3 combines with J gene TRBJ1-2; D remains unclear. The V end was cut by 0 bases, the J end by 3 bases, with 14 bases between. The CDR3 spans 16 residues. The germline V gene encodes CDR1 SGHNT and CDR2 YENEEA. The CDR3, as DNA: TGTGCCAGCAGCTTAGAGGGGTACCTTACCCACTATGGCTACACCTTC. Amino acid sequence: CASSLEGYLTHYGYTF. Variable domain in full (rest from reference TRBV11-3 and TRBJ1-2): EAGVVQSPRYKIIEKKQPVAFWCNPISGHNTLYWYLQNLGQGPELLIRYENEEAVDDSQLPKDRFSAERLKGVDSTLKIQPAELGDSAVYLCASSLEGYLTHYGYTFGSGTRLTVV.

The V gene is TRBV14, the J gene TRBJ2-5, with D possibly being TRBD2 (5 bases). The CDR3 runs to 16 residues. Germline assignment: CDR1 SGHDN and CDR2 FVKESK. The V end lost 4 bases, the J end lost 0 bases, and 15 bases lay between the germline ends. CDR3 amino acids: CASSPGGGMYQETQYF. CDR3 bases: TGTGCCAGCAGCCCCGGCGGAGGAATGTACCAAGAGACCCAGTACTTC.

The chain joins TRBV27 to TRBJ2-1; tentative D call: TRBD1 (5 bases). Per the germline V gene, CDR1 is MNHEY and CDR2 is SMNVEV (reference sequence). V lost 7 bases and J lost 7, with 17 bases in between. The CDR3 is made up of 14 amino acids. CDR3 nucleotide sequence: TGTGCCAGCATTCAAGGGGATACTTCGAATGAGCAGTTCTTC. This translates into CASIQGDTSNEQFF.

This chain links TRBV18 with TRBJ2-7; 14 positions agree with TRBD2. V was clipped by 6 bases and J by 3 bases; unmatched bases: 25. Germline lookup yields CDR1 KGHSH and CDR2 LQKENI. The CDR3 sequence is 22 residues long. CDR3: CASSTGGWVDGTSGRNSYEQYF. For the CDR3, the DNA is TGTGCCAGCTCCACAGGGGGCTGGGTAGATGGGACTAGCGGGAGAAATAGCTACGAGCAGTACTTC.

The J gene is TRBJ2-2, the V gene TRBV10-3; the D gene is possibly TRBD1 (5 bases). This CDR3 contains 18 residues. CDR1 and CDR2 from the germline V gene are ENHRY and SYGVKD. Trimming removed 2 bases at V and 2 bases at J, with 18 bases between. CDR3 residues: CAISETTYRIGNTGELFF. Here the CDR3 DNA reads TGTGCCATCAGTGAGACTACTTACAGGATTGGTAACACCGGGGAGCTGTTTTTT.

The chain recombines TRBV28 with TRBJ2-2; D unresolved. V dropped 3 bases and J dropped 4 bases, with 9 bases sitting between them. Germline values: CDR1 MDHEN, CDR2 SYDVKM. The CDR3 length is 14 residues. As DNA, the CDR3 is TGTGCCAGCAGTTTCGGGTTACTCACCGGGGAGCTGTTTTTT. Protein sequence: CASSFGLLTGELFF.

The chain uses TRBV9 and TRBJ2-7, with D hard to call. The V gene lost 3 bases and the J gene lost 2 bases, with 9 bases spanning the gap. The CDR3 sequence is 13 residues long. Germline CDR1 SGDLS, CDR2 YYNGEE. The CDR3 nucleotides read TGTGCCAGCAGCGAAGACGGAACCTACGAGCAGTACTTC. It encodes CASSEDGTYEQYF.

The genes are TRBV7-5 and TRBJ2-7; the table's TRBD2 call for D was not verified on the DNA. TRBV7-5 is a pseudogene. The CDR3 is 14 residues long. For the CDR3, the DNA is TGTGCCAGAAGCCCAGATCCTTCGGAGCGCCTATGGTACTTC. This gives the protein CARSPDPSERLWYF.

The chain has TRBV7-9 and TRBJ2-7; D is possibly TRBD1 or TRBD2 (6 bases each). The V gene's germline CDR1 is SEHNR and CDR2 FQNEAQ (reference sequence). This CDR3 region has 15 residues. V shed 6 bases and J shed 5 bases, with 20 bases lying between them. The CDR3 DNA follows: TGTGCCAGCAGAGAAAGGGGGGTTGCGTACGACGAGCAGTACTTC. This sequence encodes CASRERGVAYDEQYF.

The V gene is TRBV10-3, the J gene TRBJ2-7; D is unclear. Germline V gene data show CDR1 as ENHRY and CDR2 as SYGVKD. With 0 bases removed from V and 2 bases from J, the gap between germline ends came to 11 bases. This CDR3 contains 15 residues. As DNA, the CDR3 is TGTGCCATCAGTGAGTCCCGGACGGATACCTACGAGCAGTACTTC. Encoded protein: CAISESRTDTYEQYF.

The chain has TRBV5-1 and TRBJ2-3, with 9 bases that match TRBD2. Germline V lookup: CDR1 SGHRS, CDR2 YFSETQ. The CDR3 is 16 amino acids. V lost 4 bases to trimming and J lost 3 bases; unmatched junction nucleotides: 9. This CDR3 is CASSPLAGWGTDTQYF. Here the CDR3 DNA reads TGCGCCAGCAGCCCCCTAGCGGGGTGGGGAACAGATACGCAGTATTTT.

This clone came up a few times. The gene calls are TRBV19 and TRBJ2-7; 7 bases map to TRBD2. The CDR3 runs 16 residues. The germline V gene has CDR1 LNHDA and CDR2 SQIVND (reference sequence). Trimming removed 3 bases from V and 2 bases from J; junction bases left unmatched: 10. The CDR3 is CASSIAASGATYEQYF. Written as DNA, the CDR3 is TGTGCCAGTAGTATTGCCGCTAGCGGAGCCACCTACGAGCAGTACTTC.

The chain joins TRBV11-2 to TRBJ2-5; 7 nucleotides align to TRBD2. The CDR3 sequence is 15 residues long. Trimming took 1 base from V and 5 from J; bases not matched to a gene: 7. Germline loops: CDR1 SGHAT, CDR2 FQNNGV. Here the CDR3 reads CASSLGGAGGETQYF. CDR3 coding DNA: TGTGCCAGCAGCTTAGGAGGGGCCGGGGGGGAGACCCAGTACTTC. Using reference TRBV11-2 and TRBJ2-5 for the parts outside the CDR3, the full variable domain is EAGVAQSPRYKIIEKRQSVAFWCNPISGHATLYWYQQILGQGPKLLIQFQNNGVVDDSQLPKDRFSAERLKGVDSTLKIQPAKLEDSAVYLCASSLGGAGGETQYFGPGTRLLVL.

This clone was counted a single time. At one of its ends the junction is not consistent with the germline gene, which may arise from a read error. The rearrangement uses TRBV27 and TRBJ2-1, with D tentatively TRBD2 (5 bases). CDR1 and CDR2 (germline): MNHEY, SMNVEV (reference sequence). The CDR3 has 14 amino acids. Here the CDR3 DNA reads TGTGCCAGTAGTTTGAGAGGGAAGTACAATGAGCAGTTCTTC. Translation gives CASSLRGKYNEQFF.

DNA for the CDR3: TGCGCCAGCGGCCCTTATGGGAACTCTAATGAAAAACTGTTTTTT. Protein product: CASGPYGNSNEKLFF. The J gene is TRBJ1-4, the V gene TRBV4-1; D remains ambiguous. Per the germline V gene, CDR1 is MGHRA and CDR2 is YSYEKL. Trimming cost V 8 bases and J 3 bases, with 16 bases left between them. The CDR3 has 15 residues.

This clone was observed a handful of times. The chain is built from TRBV6-5 and TRBJ2-2; D gene uncertain. Germline-derived CDR1 and CDR2 are MNHEY and SVGAGI. V lost 2 bases to trimming and J lost 7 bases, with 8 bases between them. The CDR3 loop spans 13 amino acids. The CDR3 reads CASSYNPNGELFF. The CDR3 DNA reads as TGTGCCAGCAGTTACAATCCCAACGGGGAGCTGTTTTTT.